The 8 T cell receptor beta chains presented below share a single source sample, sequenced in a study of T cell responses to AZD1222 COVID-19 vaccine. Profiling relied on immunoSEQ multiplex PCR, and the TCRdb table lists in-frame clones only, not all of them. The sample includes 45,000 to 65,000 clones, 80% of them seen just once. Here the sequenced sample was peripheral blood, taken 28 days after the second AZD1222 dose. The receptor source for this set is an adult who received the AZD1222 COVID-19 vaccine.

The chain has TRBV19 and TRBJ2-3, with D uncertain. This CDR3 spans 15 amino acids. Looked up from germline, CDR1 is LNHDA and CDR2 is SQIVND (reference sequence). V was clipped by 3 bases and J by 2 bases, with 12 bases between them. The CDR3 spells CASSISPTATDTQYF. CDR3 sequence (DNA): TGTGCCAGTAGTATCTCACCAACAGCCACAGATACGCAGTATTTT.

This chain links TRBV5-1 with TRBJ1-1, with 9 bases aligning to TRBD1. In germline, CDR1 is SGHRS, CDR2 YFSETQ. V lost 6 bases, J lost 2 bases, and 11 bases stayed unmatched. The CDR3 loop spans 16 amino acids. The CDR3 DNA follows: TGCGCCAGCACCCAAACGGGACAGGGAAGCAACACTGAAGCTTTCTTT. Amino acids: CASTQTGQGSNTEAFF.

This clone has only one observation. The V and J genes are TRBV7-9 and TRBJ2-1; possible D gene TRBD2, 6 bases. V dropped 8 bases and J dropped 9 bases, with 20 bases sitting between them. This CDR3 has 14 amino acids. Germline V gives CDR1 SEHNR, CDR2 FQNEAQ (reference sequence). This chain's CDR3 is CASDPSGGIGEQFF. CDR3 coding DNA: TGTGCCAGCGACCCATCGGGCGGGATCGGTGAGCAGTTCTTC.

The chain carries TRBV12-3 or TRBV12-4 and TRBJ1-1; no clear D gene. Deletions cut 1 base from V and 7 bases from J, with 4 bases between. This CDR3 comprises 11 residues. The CDR3 DNA is TGTGCCAGCAGTTTAGAAGGTGAAGCTTTCTTT. Translation gives CASSLEGEAFF.

The rearrangement joins TRBV11-2 to TRBJ2-2; D call uncertain. Germline V lookup: CDR1 SGHAT, CDR2 FQNNGV. The V gene lost 6 bases and the J gene lost 5 bases, with 10 bases spanning the gap. The CDR3 consists of 13 residues. Here the CDR3 DNA reads TGTGCCAGCAGTAAAGCGTTTACCGGGGAGCTGTTTTTT. Residues: CASSKAFTGELFF.

The V call is TRBV6-5, the J call TRBJ2-7, with 7 bases that match TRBD1. V dropped 5 bases and J dropped 3; count of bases not matched to a gene: 7. The CDR3 extends over 14 amino acids. CDR1 is MNHEY and CDR2 is SVGAGI in the germline V gene. CDR3 nucleotides: TGTGCCAGCAGTCTCGCCTACAGGGGCTACGAGCAGTACGTC. It yields the protein CASSLAYRGYEQYV.

V gene TRBV5-1 combines with J gene TRBJ1-2; no clear D gene. This CDR3 spans 15 amino acids. V lost 0 bases to trimming and J lost 3 bases, with 12 bases between them. Germline CDR1 reads SGHRS; CDR2 reads YFSETQ. The chain's CDR3 is CASSLDVNSYYGYTF. CDR3 in DNA: TGCGCCAGCAGCTTGGACGTTAACAGCTACTATGGCTACACCTTC.

J is TRBJ1-5 and V is TRBV19; a weak D match, TRBD1 (5 bases). Germline CDR1 and CDR2: LNHDA and SQIVND (reference sequence). The CDR3 length is 15 residues. Trimming shortened V by 5 bases and J by 0 bases, and 11 bases separated the two germline ends. The DNA of the CDR3 is TGTGCCAGTAGTCCCGGGGCCGTTAGCAATCAGCCCCAGCATTTT. Its translation: CASSPGAVSNQPQHF. Variable domain in full (rest from reference TRBV19 and TRBJ1-5): DGGITQSPKYLFRKEGQNVTLSCEQNLNHDAMYWYRQDPGQGLRLIYYSQIVNDFQKGDIAEGYSVSREKKESFPLTVTSAQKNPTAFYLCASSPGAVSNQPQHFGDGTRLSIL.